The 9 T cell receptor beta chains given below trace back to one sample, sequenced in a study of T cell repertoires in cytomegalovirus infection. No antigen has been assigned to these receptors. One entry per CDR3 protein results from TCRdb running MiXCR on the reads. The sample has over 250,000 distinct CDR3 sequences, about 20% seen once. Sequencing used cultured PBMCs, obtained from culture after CMV antigen stimulation. The receptors here all came from a human donor in good health (CMV status not recorded). Some clones in this sample may be carry-over from other donors' samples.

This clonotype was found a few times. The chain recombines TRBV29-1 with TRBJ2-5; 13 bases are shared with TRBD2. Germline trimming cut 7 bases from V and 4 bases from J; bases unmatched to any gene: 0. Germline assignment: CDR1 SQVTM and CDR2 ANQGSEA. This CDR3 has 12 amino acids. CDR3 bases: TGCAGCGGGACTAGCGGGAGAGAGACCCAGTACTTC. It translates to CSGTSGRETQYF.

This clonotype turned up a few times. The rearrangement uses TRBV6-6 and TRBJ2-7; D remains ambiguous. In germline, CDR1 is MNHNY, CDR2 SVGAGI (reference sequence). This CDR3 is 15 amino acids long. V shed 5 bases and J shed 1 base, with 15 bases lying between them. The CDR3 protein is CASSVGAGPSYEQYV. Written as DNA, the CDR3 is TGTGCCAGCAGTGTGGGTGCAGGCCCGTCCTACGAGCAGTACGTC.

This clonotype was seen repeatedly, ten times or more. The chain uses TRBV15 and TRBJ1-2; D gene ambiguous. The V end lost 1 base, the J end lost 3 bases, and 12 bases lay between the germline ends. This CDR3 region has 15 residues. Germline values: CDR1 LNHNV, CDR2 YYDKDF (reference sequence). CDR3 sequence (DNA): TGTGCCACCAGCAGAGGAAAAGGGTATGACTATGGCTACACCTTC. The encoded protein is CATSRGKGYDYGYTF.

The chain employs TRBV4-3 and TRBJ2-2; D gene unclear. Germline V gene data show CDR1 as LGHNA and CDR2 as YSLEER. Trimming took off 1 base at V and 6 bases at J, with 9 bases between the two ends. The CDR3 has 14 amino acids. The chain's CDR3 is CASSQVTAAGELFF. CDR3 coding DNA: TGCGCCAGCAGCCAAGTTACGGCAGCCGGGGAGCTGTTTTTT.

This clonotype has just a few counts. CDR3: CASSPWTGSSPLHF. CDR3 DNA: TGTGCCAGCAGTCCGTGGACAGGGAGCTCACCCCTCCACTTT. The rearrangement joins TRBV27 to TRBJ1-6, with TRBD1 matching over 8 bases. V lost 5 bases, J lost 10 bases, and 7 bases stayed unmatched. CDR3 length: 14 amino acids. The germline V gene has CDR1 MNHEY and CDR2 SMNVEV (reference sequence).

This clonotype was observed a few times. This chain joins TRBV27 and TRBJ2-2, with D tentatively TRBD2 (6 bases). Trimming removed 5 bases at V and 5 bases at J, with 21 bases between. The CDR3 loop spans 17 amino acids. The germline V gene has CDR1 MNHEY and CDR2 SMNVEV (reference sequence). For the CDR3, the DNA is TGTGCCAGCAGTCCCCGGGCGGGACTCCTCAGGACCGGGGAGCTGTTTTTT. This translates into CASSPRAGLLRTGELFF.

This clonotype was counted many times. The chain has TRBV19 and TRBJ1-1; 7 bases map to TRBD1. CDR1 is LNHDA and CDR2 is SQIVND in the germline V gene (reference sequence). Losses at the gene ends were 8 bases for V and 1 base for J; bases not matched to a gene: 10. The length of the CDR3 is 15 residues. CDR3 amino acids: CASRLDRAWNTEAFF. The CDR3 bases are TGTGCCAGTCGCCTCGACAGGGCCTGGAACACTGAAGCTTTCTTT.

This clonotype was seen a single time. The chain couples TRBV10-2 to TRBJ2-1; 10 bases map to TRBD2. CDR1 and CDR2 from the germline V gene are WSHSY and SAAADI. This CDR3 region has 17 residues. J was trimmed by 0 bases and V by 4 bases; bases with no gene match: 6. The chain's CDR3 is CASSGGGLAISYNEQFF. CDR3 in DNA: TGCGCCAGCAGTGGGGGGGGACTAGCGATCTCCTACAATGAGCAGTTCTTC.

The chain couples TRBV6-2 or TRBV6-3 to TRBJ1-2, with TRBD1 matching over 10 bases. V trimming: 5 bases; J trimming: 3 bases; junction bases outside the gene matches: 3. Germline V gene sequence: CDR1 MNHEY, CDR2 SVGEGT. CDR3 length: 14 amino acids. The CDR3 sequence is CASSDRGPDYGYTF. The CDR3 region has the DNA TGTGCCAGCAGTGACAGGGGGCCCGACTATGGCTACACCTTC.